A selection of T cell receptor beta chains follows, all from one sample in a study of blood T cell repertoires in COVID-19. Sequencing was performed with immunoSEQ multiplex PCR; in TCRdb, only in-frame clones are kept and a portion is missing. Among 200,000 or so clones listed, roughly 79% were seen once. The specimen sequenced was peripheral blood. These receptor sequences come from a woman of 80 years or more with COVID-19, enrolled during active disease. Both conserved end residues are part of each CDR3. Fields, in order: J gene, clone size, D gene, CDR3 length, V gene, CDR3 protein, CDR3 DNA. The D gene is left open where the match is weak. Clone size is shown for a subset of rows, as once, few, many or a class of expanded clone.

TRBJ2-3,-,TRBD1,16,TRBV19,CASSINRGTGTNTQYF,TGTGCCAGTAGTATAAACCGGGGGACAGGGACGAATACGCAGTATTTT
TRBJ2-5,-,TRBD1,17,TRBV27,CASSLRWTGGIQETQYF,TGTGCCAGCAGTCTCAGATGGACAGGGGGGATCCAAGAGACCCAGTACTTC
TRBJ2-2,-,-,15,TRBV7-2,CASSLAPVNTGELFF,TGTGCCAGCAGCTTAGCGCCAGTTAACACCGGGGAGCTGTTTTTT
TRBJ2-1,once,-,15,TRBV29-1,CSVEGHRFSYNEQFF,TGCAGCGTTGAAGGACACCGATTCTCCTACAATGAGCAGTTCTTC
TRBJ1-5,-,-,13,TRBV19,CASSMQNNQPQHF,TGTGCCAGTAGTATGCAGAACAATCAGCCCCAGCATTTT
TRBJ1-6,-,-,18,TRBV3-1/TRBV3-2,CASSQEVRRQRNNSPLHF,TGTGCCAGCAGCCAAGAAGTCAGACGACAGCGCAATAATTCACCCCTCCACTTT
TRBJ2-5,-,-,13,TRBV29-1,CSVEEGLKETQYF,TGCAGCGTTGAAGAGGGGCTAAAAGAGACCCAGTACTTC
TRBJ1-6,few,-,13,TRBV6-5,CASSYRGGAPLHF,TGTGCCAGCAGTTACAGGGGGGGGGCACCCCTCCACTTT
TRBJ2-5,-,TRBD1,11,TRBV2,CASNAGQGGYF,TGTGCCAGCAACGCCGGACAGGGAGGCTACTTC
TRBJ1-5,-,-,14,TRBV28,CASRPWGGHQPQHF,TGTGCCAGCAGGCCTTGGGGGGGGCATCAGCCCCAGCATTTT
TRBJ2-1,-,TRBD1,13,TRBV29-1,CSVEGARGNEQFF,TGCAGCGTCGAGGGGGCTCGGGGCAATGAGCAGTTCTTC
TRBJ2-2,once,-,16,TRBV14,CASSPWGPARGGELFF,TGTGCCAGCAGCCCCTGGGGCCCGGCCAGGGGCGGGGAGCTGTTTTTT
TRBJ1-1,few,-,15,TRBV29-1,CSASGGWAMNTEAFF,TGCAGCGCCTCGGGAGGGTGGGCGATGAACACTGAAGCTTTCTTT
TRBJ2-5,-,TRBD2,14,TRBV20-1,CSASREGYQETQYF,TGCAGTGCTAGTCGGGAGGGGTACCAAGAGACCCAGTACTTC
TRBJ1-2,-,TRBD1,14,TRBV4-1,CASSQGQGWYGYTF,TGCGCCAGCAGCCAGGGACAGGGGTGGTATGGCTACACCTTC
TRBJ1-1,-,-,12,TRBV2,CASNTGGFKAFF,TGTGCCAGCAATACCGGGGGGTTTAAAGCTTTCTTT
TRBJ2-1,-,-,13,TRBV21-1,CATLAGANNEQFF,TGTGCCACCCTAGCGGGGGCCAACAATGAGCAGTTCTTC
TRBJ2-6,-,-,15,TRBV7-9,CASSLTGSGANVLTF,TGTGCCAGCAGCTTAACTGGCTCTGGGGCCAACGTCCTGACTTTC
TRBJ1-5,-,TRBD1,14,TRBV7-9,CASSLTGDNQPQHF,TGTGCCAGCAGCTTAACAGGGGACAATCAGCCCCAGCATTTT
TRBJ2-1,-,TRBD1,21,TRBV10-3,CAISFSQPGQGAFSSYNEQFF,TGTGCCATCAGTTTCTCTCAACCGGGACAGGGGGCGTTCAGCTCCTACAATGAGCAGTTCTTC
TRBJ1-5,-,TRBD1,12,TRBV28,CASSQQGDWAHF,TGTGCCAGCAGTCAACAGGGGGACTGGGCTCATTTT
TRBJ2-7,-,TRBD1,18,TRBV3-1/TRBV3-2,CASSQEGRGQGVYYEQYF,TGTGCCAGCAGCCAAGAAGGAAGGGGACAGGGGGTGTACTACGAGCAGTACTTC
TRBJ2-7,-,TRBD1,16,TRBV27,CASSLYRDRVMDEQYF,TGTGCCAGCAGTTTATACCGGGACAGGGTAATGGACGAGCAGTACTTC
TRBJ2-7,-,-,13,TRBV7-2,CASSPHPGQLGYF,TGTGCCAGCAGCCCACACCCCGGACAGCTCGGGTACTTC
TRBJ2-3,-,-,15,TRBV6-1,CASSEDGLRTDTQYF,TGTGCCAGCAGTGAAGATGGGCTCCGCACAGATACGCAGTATTTT
TRBJ1-5,-,-,15,TRBV5-6,CASSLGHWSNQPQHF,TGTGCCAGCAGCTTGGGACATTGGAGCAATCAGCCCCAGCATTTT
TRBJ2-7,few,-,19,TRBV21-1,CASSKVPRTVAGGPHEQYF,TGTGCCAGCAGCAAAGTTCCTAGGACCGTCGCGGGAGGGCCACACGAGCAGTACTTC
TRBJ1-1,-,-,16,TRBV6-2/TRBV6-3,CASSYIGVGGRGPAFF,TGTGCCAGCAGTTACATTGGGGTCGGGGGGCGAGGGCCAGCTTTCTTT
TRBJ1-2,once,-,15,TRBV3-1/TRBV3-2,CASSQGNRANYGYTF,TGTGCCAGCAGCCAAGGAAACAGAGCTAACTATGGCTACACCTTC
TRBJ1-2,-,-,13,TRBV11-3,CASSLAEKYGYTF,TGTGCCAGCAGCTTAGCGGAGAAGTATGGCTACACCTTC
TRBJ2-3,-,TRBD2,16,TRBV2,CASPVGAGVRTDTQYF,TGTGCCTCCCCGGTGGGAGCGGGGGTACGCACAGATACGCAGTATTTT
TRBJ2-1,-,TRBD2,14,TRBV4-3,CASSQRTSGNEQFF,TGCGCCAGCAGCCAAAGGACTAGCGGAAATGAGCAGTTCTTC
TRBJ2-3,-,-,16,TRBV6-6,CASSYSRSLGTDTQYF,TGTGCCAGCAGTTACTCCAGGTCACTCGGAACAGATACGCAGTATTTT
TRBJ1-2,-,TRBD1,15,TRBV7-2,CASSHPGQGVYGYTF,TGTGCCAGCAGCCACCCTGGACAGGGGGTCTATGGCTACACCTTC
TRBJ1-2,-,-,14,TRBV5-4,CASSTGSLDYGYTF,TGTGCCAGCAGCACAGGGAGTTTGGACTATGGCTACACCTTC
TRBJ1-3,-,-,19,TRBV6-1,CASSEEFHLDRPSGNTIYF,TGTGCCAGCAGTGAGGAGTTCCATCTAGACCGACCCTCTGGAAACACCATATATTTT
TRBJ1-3,-,-,15,TRBV2,CASSYGILSGNTIYF,TGTGCCAGCAGTTACGGGATACTGAGTGGAAACACCATATATTTT
TRBJ1-2,few,TRBD1,14,TRBV5-5,CASSSGQGAVGYTF,TGTGCCAGCAGCTCGGGACAGGGGGCAGTTGGCTACACCTTC
TRBJ1-2,-,TRBD1,14,TRBV29-1,CSVDPGTGNYGYTF,TGCAGCGTTGACCCCGGGACAGGAAACTATGGCTACACCTTC
TRBJ2-7,-,TRBD1,15,TRBV5-1,CASSLAGGGFYEQYF,TGCGCCAGCAGCTTGGCAGGGGGTGGATTCTACGAGCAGTACTTC